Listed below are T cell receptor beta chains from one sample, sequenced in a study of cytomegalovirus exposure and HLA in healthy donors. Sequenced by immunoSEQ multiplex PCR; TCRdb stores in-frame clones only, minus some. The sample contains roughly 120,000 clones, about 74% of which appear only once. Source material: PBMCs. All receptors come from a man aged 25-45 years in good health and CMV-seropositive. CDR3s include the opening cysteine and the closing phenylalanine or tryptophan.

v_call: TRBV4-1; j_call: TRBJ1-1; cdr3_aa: CASSQVQYTEAFF
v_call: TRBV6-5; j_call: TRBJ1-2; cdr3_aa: CASSLRGTPLYGYTF
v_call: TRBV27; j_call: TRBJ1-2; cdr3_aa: CASSLRTGGSYGYPF
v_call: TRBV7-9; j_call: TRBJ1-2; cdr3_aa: CASSGSGRGHDYGYTF
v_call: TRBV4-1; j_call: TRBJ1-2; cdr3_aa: CASSPPTGNYGYTF
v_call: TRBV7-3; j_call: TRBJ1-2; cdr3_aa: CASSLRSGVGYTF
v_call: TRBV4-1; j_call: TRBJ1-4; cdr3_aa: CASSQRQGGPTNEKLFF
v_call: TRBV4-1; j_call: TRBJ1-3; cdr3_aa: CASSQVLAGSRGNTIYF
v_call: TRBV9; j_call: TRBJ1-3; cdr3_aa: CASSQTGAGNTIYF
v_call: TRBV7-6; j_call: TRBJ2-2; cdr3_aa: CASSVGTNTGELFF
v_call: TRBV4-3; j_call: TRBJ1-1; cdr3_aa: CASSQVSGHGMNTEAFF
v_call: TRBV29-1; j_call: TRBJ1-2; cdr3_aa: CSVTVGQAYGYTF
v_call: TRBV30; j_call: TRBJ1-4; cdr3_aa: CAWRRPDGEKLFF
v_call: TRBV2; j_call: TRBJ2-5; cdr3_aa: CASSSSGGETQYF
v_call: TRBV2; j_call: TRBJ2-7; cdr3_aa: CASSGLGGDGYEQYF
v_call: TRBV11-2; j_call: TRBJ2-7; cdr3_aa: CASSLQGAYEQYF
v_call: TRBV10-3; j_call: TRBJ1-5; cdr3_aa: CAISNREGDQPQHF
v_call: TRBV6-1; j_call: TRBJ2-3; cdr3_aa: CASSEGWGVGTDTQYF
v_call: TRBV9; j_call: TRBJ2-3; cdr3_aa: CASSADPGPDTQYF
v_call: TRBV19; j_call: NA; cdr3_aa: CASSPNRDRYEQYF
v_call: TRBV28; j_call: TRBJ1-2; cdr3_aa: CASRTGGTNYGYTF
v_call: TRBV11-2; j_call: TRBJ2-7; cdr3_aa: CASSFSGGGQGHEQYF
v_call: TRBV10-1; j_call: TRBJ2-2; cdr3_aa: CATRTGTNTGELFF
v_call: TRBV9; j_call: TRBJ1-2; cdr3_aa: CASSSRDRDSGYTF
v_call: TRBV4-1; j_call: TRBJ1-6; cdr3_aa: CASSPGPGREGNSPLHF
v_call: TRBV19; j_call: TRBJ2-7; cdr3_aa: CASSISRPGQGGHEQYF
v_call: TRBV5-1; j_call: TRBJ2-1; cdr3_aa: CASSFGTGSEQFF
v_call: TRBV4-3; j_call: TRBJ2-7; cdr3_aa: CASSQLRYYEQYF
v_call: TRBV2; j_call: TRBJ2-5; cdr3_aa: CASSTGVGETQYF
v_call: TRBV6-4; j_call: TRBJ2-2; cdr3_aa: CASSDAGRTGELFF
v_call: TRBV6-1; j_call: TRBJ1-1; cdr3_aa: CASRTTGNTEAFF
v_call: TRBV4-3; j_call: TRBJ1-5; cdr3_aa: CASSQAPTGGGSNQPQHF